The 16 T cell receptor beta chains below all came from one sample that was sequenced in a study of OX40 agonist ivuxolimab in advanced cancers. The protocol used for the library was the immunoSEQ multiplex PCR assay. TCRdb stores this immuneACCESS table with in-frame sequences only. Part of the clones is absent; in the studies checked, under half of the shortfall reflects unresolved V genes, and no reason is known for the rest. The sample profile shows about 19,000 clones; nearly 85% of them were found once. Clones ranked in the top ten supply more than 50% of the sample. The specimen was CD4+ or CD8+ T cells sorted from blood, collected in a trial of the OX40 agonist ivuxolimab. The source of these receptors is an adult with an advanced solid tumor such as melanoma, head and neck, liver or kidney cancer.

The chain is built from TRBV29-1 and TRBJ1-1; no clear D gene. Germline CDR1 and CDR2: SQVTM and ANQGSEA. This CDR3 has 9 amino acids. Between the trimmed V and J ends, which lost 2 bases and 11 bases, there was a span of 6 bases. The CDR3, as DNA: TGCAGCGTTGAAAGATGGGCTTTCTTT. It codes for CSVERWAFF.

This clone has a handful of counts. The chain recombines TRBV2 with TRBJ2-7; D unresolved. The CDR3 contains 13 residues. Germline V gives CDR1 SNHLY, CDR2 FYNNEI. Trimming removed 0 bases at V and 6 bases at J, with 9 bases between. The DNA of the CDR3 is TGTGCCAGCAGTGAAGCGCGCAGTGGCGAGCAGTACTTC. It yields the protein CASSEARSGEQYF.

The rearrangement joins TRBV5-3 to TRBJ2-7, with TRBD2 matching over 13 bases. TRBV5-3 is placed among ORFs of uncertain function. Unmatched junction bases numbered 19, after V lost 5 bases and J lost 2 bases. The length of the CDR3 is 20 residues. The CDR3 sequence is CARRGRDRPWTSGSPYEQYF. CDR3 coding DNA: TGTGCCAGAAGGGGCCGGGACCGACCATGGACTAGCGGGAGCCCCTACGAGCAGTACTTC.

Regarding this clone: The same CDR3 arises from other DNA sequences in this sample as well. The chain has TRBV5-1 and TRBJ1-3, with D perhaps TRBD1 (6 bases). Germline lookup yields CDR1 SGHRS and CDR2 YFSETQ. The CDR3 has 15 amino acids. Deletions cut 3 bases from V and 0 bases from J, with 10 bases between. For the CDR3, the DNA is TGCGCCAGCAGCTGGGACACCTCCTCTGGAAACACCATATATTTT. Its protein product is CASSWDTSSGNTIYF.

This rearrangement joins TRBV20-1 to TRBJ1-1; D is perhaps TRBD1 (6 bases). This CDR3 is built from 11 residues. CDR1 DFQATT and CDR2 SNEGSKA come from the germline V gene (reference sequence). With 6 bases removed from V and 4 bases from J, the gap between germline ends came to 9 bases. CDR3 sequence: CSAGGGTEAFF. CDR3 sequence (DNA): TGCAGTGCGGGAGGGGGCACTGAAGCTTTCTTT.

CDR3 loop: CASSLEGVVEAFF. CDR3 bases: TGTGCCAGCAGCTTAGAGGGAGTTGTCGAAGCTTTCTTT. The chain is built from TRBV7-2 and TRBJ1-1; the D is unclear. The CDR3 contains 13 residues. V was clipped by 1 base and J by 8 bases, with 11 bases between them. Germline CDR1 and CDR2: SGHTA and FQGNSA. The full variable domain, with the rest looked up from reference TRBV7-2 and TRBJ1-1, is GAGVSQSPSNKVTEKGKDVELRCDPISGHTALYWYRQSLGQGLEFLIYFQGNSAPDKSGLPSDRFSAERTGGSVSTLTIQRTQQEDSAVYLCASSLEGVVEAFFGQGTRLTVV.

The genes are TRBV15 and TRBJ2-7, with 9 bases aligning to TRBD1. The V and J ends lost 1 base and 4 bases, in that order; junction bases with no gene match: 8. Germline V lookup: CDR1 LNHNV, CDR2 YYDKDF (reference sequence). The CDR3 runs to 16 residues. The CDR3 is CATSRGPRDRVYEQYF. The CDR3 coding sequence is TGTGCCACCAGCAGAGGGCCCCGGGACAGGGTATACGAGCAGTACTTC.

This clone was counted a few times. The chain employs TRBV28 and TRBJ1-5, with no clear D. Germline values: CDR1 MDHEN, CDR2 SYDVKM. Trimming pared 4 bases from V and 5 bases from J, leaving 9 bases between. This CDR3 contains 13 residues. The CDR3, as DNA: TGTGCCAGCAGTTACACGTTTTATCAGCCCCAGCATTTT. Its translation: CASSYTFYQPQHF.

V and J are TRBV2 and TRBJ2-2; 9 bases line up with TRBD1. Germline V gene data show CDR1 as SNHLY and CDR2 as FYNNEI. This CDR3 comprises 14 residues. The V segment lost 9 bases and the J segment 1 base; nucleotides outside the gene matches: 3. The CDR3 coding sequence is TGTGCCAGAGACAGGGGGGTGAACACCGGGGAGCTGTTTTTT. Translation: CARDRGVNTGELFF.

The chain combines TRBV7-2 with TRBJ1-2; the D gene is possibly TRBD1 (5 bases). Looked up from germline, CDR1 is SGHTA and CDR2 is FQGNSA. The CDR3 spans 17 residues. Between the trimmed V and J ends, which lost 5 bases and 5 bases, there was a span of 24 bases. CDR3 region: CASSPTPYGGLIYGYTF. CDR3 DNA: TGTGCCAGCAGCCCCACCCCCTATGGGGGACTAATATATGGCTACACCTTC.

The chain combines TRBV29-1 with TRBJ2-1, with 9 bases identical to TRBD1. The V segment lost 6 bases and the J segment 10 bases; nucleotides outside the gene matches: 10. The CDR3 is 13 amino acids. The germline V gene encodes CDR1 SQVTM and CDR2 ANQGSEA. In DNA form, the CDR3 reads TGCAGCGTGTGGACAGGGGAAAAAGGGGAGCAGTTCTTC. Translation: CSVWTGEKGEQFF.

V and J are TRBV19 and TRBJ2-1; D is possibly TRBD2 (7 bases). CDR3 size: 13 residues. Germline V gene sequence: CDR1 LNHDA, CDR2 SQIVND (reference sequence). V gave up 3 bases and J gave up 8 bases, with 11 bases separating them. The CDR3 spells CASSMGGAHEQFF. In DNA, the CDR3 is TGTGCCAGTAGTATGGGGGGGGCCCATGAGCAGTTCTTC. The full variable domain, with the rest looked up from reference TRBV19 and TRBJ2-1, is DGGITQSPKYLFRKEGQNVTLSCEQNLNHDAMYWYRQDPGQGLRLIYYSQIVNDFQKGDIAEGYSVSREKKESFPLTVTSAQKNPTAFYLCASSMGGAHEQFFGPGTRLTVL.

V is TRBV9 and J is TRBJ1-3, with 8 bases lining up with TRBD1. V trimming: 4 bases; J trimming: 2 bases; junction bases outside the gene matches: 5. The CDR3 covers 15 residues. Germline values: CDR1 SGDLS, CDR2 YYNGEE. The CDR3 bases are TGTGCCAGCAGCCCTACAGGGGGGCCTGGAAACACCATATATTTT. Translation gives CASSPTGGPGNTIYF.

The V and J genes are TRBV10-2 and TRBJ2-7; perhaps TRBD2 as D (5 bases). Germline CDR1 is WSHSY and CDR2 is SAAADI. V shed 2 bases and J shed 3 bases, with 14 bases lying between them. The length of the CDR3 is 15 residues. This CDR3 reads CASSETRGLGYEQYF. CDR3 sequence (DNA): TGCGCCAGCAGTGAGACTCGGGGTCTCGGCTACGAGCAGTACTTC.

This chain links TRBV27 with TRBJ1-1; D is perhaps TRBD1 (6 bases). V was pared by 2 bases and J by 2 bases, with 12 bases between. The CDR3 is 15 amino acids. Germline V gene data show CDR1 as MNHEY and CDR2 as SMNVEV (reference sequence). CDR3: CASSLLGTPNTEAFF. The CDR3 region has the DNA TGTGCCAGCAGTTTACTTGGGACACCTAACACTGAAGCTTTCTTT.

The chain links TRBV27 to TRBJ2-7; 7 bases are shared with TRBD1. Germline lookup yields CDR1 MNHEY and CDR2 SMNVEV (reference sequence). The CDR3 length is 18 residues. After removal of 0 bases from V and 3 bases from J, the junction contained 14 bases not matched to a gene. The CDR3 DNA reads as TGTGCCAGCAGTTTATCCCCCCCTCTCCGGGACAGTCTCTACGAGCAGTACTTC. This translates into CASSLSPPLRDSLYEQYF.